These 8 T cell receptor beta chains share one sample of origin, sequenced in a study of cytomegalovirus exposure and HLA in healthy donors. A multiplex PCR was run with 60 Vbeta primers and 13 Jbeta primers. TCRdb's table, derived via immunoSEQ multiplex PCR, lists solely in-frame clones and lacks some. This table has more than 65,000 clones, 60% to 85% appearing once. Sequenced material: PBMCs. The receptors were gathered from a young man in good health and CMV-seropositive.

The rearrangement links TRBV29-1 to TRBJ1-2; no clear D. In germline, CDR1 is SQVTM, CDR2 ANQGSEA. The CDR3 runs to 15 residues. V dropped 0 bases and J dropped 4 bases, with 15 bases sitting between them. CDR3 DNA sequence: TGCAGCGTTGAAGAATCCACGGCGGGCATCTATGGCTACACCTTC. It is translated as CSVEESTAGIYGYTF.

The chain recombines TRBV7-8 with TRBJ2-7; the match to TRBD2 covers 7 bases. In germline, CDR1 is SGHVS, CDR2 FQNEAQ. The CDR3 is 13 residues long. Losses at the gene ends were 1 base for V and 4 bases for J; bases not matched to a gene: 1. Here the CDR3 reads CASSLGTRYEQYF. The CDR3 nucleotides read TGTGCCAGCAGCTTAGGGACTAGATACGAGCAGTACTTC. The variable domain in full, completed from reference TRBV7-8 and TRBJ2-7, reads GAGVSQSPRYKVAKRGQDVALRCDPISGHVSLFWYQQALGQGPEFLTYFQNEAQLDKSGLPSDRFFAERPEGSVSTLKIQRTQQEDSAVYLCASSLGTRYEQYFGPGTRLTVT.

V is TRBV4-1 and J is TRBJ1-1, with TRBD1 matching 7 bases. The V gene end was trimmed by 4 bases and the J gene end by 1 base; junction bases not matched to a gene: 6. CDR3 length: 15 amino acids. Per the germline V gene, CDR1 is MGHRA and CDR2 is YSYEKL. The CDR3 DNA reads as TGCGCCAGCAGCCCGCGACAGGGTGAGAACACTGAAGCTTTCTTT. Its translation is CASSPRQGENTEAFF.

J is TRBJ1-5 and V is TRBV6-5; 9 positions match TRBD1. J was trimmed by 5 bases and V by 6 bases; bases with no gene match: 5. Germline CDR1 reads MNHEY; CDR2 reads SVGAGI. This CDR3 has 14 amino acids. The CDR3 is CASSRDRGDQPQHF. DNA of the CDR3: TGTGCCAGCAGCCGTGACAGGGGGGATCAGCCCCAGCATTTT.

For the CDR3, the DNA is TGCGCCAGCAGCTTGGCCAGGGAAGACACTGAAGCTTTCTTT. This sequence encodes CASSLAREDTEAFF. The chain employs TRBV5-1 and TRBJ1-1; TRBD1 is a possible D gene (5 bases). Trimming shortened V by 0 bases and J by 3 bases, and 9 bases separated the two germline ends. Germline V gene lookup returns CDR1 SGHRS and CDR2 YFSETQ. CDR3 length: 14 residues.

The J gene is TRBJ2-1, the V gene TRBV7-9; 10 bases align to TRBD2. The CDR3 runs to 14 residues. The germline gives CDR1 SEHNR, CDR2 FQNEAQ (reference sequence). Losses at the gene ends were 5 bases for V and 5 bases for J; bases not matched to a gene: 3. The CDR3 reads CASSGTSVHNEQFF. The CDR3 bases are TGTGCCAGCAGCGGGACTAGCGTTCACAATGAGCAGTTCTTC. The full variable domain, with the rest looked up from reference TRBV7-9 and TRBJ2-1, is DTGVSQNPRHKITKRGQNVTFRCDPISEHNRLYWYRQTLGQGPEFLTYFQNEAQLEKSRLLSDRFSAERPKGSFSTLEIQRTEQGDSAMYLCASSGTSVHNEQFFGPGTRLTVL.

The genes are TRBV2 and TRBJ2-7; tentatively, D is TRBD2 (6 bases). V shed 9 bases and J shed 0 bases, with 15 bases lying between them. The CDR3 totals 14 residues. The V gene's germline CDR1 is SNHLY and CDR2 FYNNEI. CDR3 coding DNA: TGTGCCAGACGAGCGGGTGGGAGCTCCTACGAGCAGTACTTC. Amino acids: CARRAGGSSYEQYF. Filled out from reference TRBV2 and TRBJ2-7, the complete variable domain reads EPEVTQTPSHQVTQMGQEVILRCVPISNHLYFYWYRQILGQKVEFLVSFYNNEISEKSEIFDDQFSVERPDGSNFTLKIRSTKLEDSAMYFCARRAGGSSYEQYFGPGTRLTVT.

CDR3 residues: CAIKPSGSQNEQFF. Here the CDR3 DNA reads TGTGCCATCAAACCTAGCGGGAGTCAGAATGAGCAGTTCTTC. The chain uses TRBV10-3 and TRBJ2-1, with 10 nucleotides matching TRBD2. This CDR3 is 14 amino acids long. Looked up from germline, CDR1 is ENHRY and CDR2 is SYGVKD. J lost 7 bases, V lost 7 bases, and 7 bases had no gene match.